This T cell receptor (beta chain) was sequenced for a study of somatic mutations in cytotoxic T cells in rheumatoid arthritis. Clones were read by immunoSEQ multiplex PCR, and TCRdb kept only the in-frame ones, dropping some. This table holds 15,000 to 20,000 clones, around 79% found once. This CDR3 contains 14 residues. V lost 6 bases and J 3 bases, leaving 15 bases between the germline ends. Germline lookup yields CDR1 SNHLY and CDR2 FYNNEI. This sequence originates from a woman in her sixties in good health. The sample comprised CD8+ T cells sorted from blood. The V call is TRBV2, the J call TRBJ2-7; a possible D gene is TRBD1 (6 bases). This chain's CDR3 is CASRTLDRRYEQYF. For the CDR3, the DNA is TGTGCCAGCAGGACTCTAGACAGGCGCTACGAGCAGTACTTC.